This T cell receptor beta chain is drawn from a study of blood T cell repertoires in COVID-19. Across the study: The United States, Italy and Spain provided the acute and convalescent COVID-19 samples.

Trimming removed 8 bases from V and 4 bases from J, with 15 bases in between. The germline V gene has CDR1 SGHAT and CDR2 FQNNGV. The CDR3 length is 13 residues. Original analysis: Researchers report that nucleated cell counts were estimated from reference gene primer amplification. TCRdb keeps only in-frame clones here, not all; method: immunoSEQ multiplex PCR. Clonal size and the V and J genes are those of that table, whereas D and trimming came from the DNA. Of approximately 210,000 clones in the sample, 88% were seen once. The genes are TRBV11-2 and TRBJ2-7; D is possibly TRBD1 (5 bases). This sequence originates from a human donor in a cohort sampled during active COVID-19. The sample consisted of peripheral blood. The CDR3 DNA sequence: TGTGCCAGCCAGGGCAACCAGGGATACGAGCAGTACTTC. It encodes CASQGNQGYEQYF.